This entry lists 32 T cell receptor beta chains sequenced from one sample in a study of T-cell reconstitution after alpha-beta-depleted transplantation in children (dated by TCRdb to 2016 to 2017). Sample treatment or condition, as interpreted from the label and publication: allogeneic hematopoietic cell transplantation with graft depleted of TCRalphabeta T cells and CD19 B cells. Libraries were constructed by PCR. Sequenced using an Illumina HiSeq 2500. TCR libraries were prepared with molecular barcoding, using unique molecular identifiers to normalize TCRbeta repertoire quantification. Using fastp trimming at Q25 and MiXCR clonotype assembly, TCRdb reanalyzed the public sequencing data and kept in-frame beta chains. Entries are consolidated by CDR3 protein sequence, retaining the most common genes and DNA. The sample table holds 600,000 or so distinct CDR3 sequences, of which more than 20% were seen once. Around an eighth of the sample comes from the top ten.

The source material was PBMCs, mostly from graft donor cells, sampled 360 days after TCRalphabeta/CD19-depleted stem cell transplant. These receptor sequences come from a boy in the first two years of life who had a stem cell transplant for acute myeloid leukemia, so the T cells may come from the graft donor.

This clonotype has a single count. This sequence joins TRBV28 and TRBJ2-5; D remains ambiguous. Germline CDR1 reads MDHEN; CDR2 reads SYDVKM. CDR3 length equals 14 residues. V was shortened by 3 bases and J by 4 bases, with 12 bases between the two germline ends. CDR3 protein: CASSLVARRETQYF. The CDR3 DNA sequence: TGTGCCAGCAGTTTGGTGGCAAGGCGAGAGACCCAGTACTTC.

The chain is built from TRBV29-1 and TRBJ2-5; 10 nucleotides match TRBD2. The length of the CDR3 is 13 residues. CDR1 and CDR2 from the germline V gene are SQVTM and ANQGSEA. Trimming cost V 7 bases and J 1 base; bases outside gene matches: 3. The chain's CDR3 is CSGLAGPQETQYF. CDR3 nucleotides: TGCAGCGGACTAGCGGGCCCCCAAGAGACCCAGTACTTC.

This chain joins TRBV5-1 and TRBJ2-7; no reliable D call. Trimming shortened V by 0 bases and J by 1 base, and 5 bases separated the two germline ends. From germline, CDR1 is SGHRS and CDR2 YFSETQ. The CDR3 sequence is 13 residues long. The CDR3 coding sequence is TGCGCCAGCAGCTTGGCGCAGTCCTACGAGCAGTACTTC. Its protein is CASSLAQSYEQYF.

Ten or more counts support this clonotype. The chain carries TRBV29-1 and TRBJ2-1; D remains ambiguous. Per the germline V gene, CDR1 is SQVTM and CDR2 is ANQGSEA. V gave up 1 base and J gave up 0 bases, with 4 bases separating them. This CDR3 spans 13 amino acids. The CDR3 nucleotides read TGCAGCGTTGAAGTTAGCTCCTACAATGAGCAGTTCTTC. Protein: CSVEVSSYNEQFF.

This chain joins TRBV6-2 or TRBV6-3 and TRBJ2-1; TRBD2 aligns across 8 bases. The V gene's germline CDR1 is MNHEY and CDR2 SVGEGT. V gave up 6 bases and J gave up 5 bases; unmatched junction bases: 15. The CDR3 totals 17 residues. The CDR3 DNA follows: TGTGCCAGCAGCCGTGATGCGGGGGGCCGGAGTAACAATGAGCAGTTCTTC. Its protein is CASSRDAGGRSNNEQFF.

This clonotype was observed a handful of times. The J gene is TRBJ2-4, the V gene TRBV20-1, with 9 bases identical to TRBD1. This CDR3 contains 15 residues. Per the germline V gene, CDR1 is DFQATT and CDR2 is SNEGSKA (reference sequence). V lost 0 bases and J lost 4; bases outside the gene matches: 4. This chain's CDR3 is CSARDGTGLKNIQYF. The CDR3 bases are TGCAGTGCTAGAGACGGGACAGGGTTGAAAAACATTCAGTACTTC.

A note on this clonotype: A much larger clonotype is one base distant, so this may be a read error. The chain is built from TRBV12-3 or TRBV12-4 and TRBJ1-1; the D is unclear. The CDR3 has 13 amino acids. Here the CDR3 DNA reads TGTGCCAGCAGTTTAGTCGCCGTCACTGAAGCTATCTTT. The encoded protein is CASSLVAVTEAIF.

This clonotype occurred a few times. The CDR3 loop reads CSARIGGEKLFF. The DNA for the CDR3 is TGCAGTGCTAGGATAGGCGGCGAAAAACTGTTTTTT. The chain is built from TRBV20-1 and TRBJ1-4; D is undetermined. The germline CDR1 and CDR2 sequences are DFQATT and SNEGSKA (reference sequence). V lost 3 bases and J lost 8, with 10 bases in between. The CDR3 consists of 12 residues.

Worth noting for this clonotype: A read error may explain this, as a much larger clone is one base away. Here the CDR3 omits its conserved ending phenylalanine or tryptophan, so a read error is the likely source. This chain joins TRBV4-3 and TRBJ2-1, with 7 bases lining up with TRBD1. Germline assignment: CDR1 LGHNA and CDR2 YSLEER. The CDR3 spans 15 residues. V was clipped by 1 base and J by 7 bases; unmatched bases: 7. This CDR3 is CASSQVQGVENEQFV. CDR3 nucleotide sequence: TGCGCCAGCAGCCAAGTGCAGGGGGTTGAGAATGAGCAGTTCGTC.

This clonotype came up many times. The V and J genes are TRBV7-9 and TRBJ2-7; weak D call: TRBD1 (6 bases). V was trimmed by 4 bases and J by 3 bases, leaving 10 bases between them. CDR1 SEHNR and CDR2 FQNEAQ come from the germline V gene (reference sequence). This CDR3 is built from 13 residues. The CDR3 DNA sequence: TGTGCCAGCAGCTCGGACAGATACTACGAGCAGTACGTC. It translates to CASSSDRYYEQYV.

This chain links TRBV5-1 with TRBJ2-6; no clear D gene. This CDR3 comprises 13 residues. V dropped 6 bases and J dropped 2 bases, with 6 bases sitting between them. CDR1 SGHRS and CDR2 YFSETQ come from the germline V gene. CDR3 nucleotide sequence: TGCGCCAGCAAGACGGCTGGGGCCAACGTCCTGACTTTC. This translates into CASKTAGANVLTF.

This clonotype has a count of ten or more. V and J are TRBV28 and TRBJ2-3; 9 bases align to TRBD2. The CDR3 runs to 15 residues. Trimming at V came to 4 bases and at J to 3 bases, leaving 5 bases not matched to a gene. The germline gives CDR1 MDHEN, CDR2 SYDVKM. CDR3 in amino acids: CASSSTSGVTDTQYF. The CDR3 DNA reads TGTGCCAGCAGTTCGACTAGCGGAGTTACAGATACGCAGTATTTT.

The CDR3 is CASNPSGTRAHNEQFF. The CDR3, as DNA: TGTGCCAGCAATCCCTCCGGGACTAGGGCCCACAATGAGCAGTTCTTC. The chain has TRBV6-2 or TRBV6-3 and TRBJ2-1, with 8 bases aligning to TRBD2. The CDR3 covers 16 residues. V was pared by 7 bases and J by 5 bases, with 13 bases of the junction left unmatched. Germline CDR1 and CDR2: MNHEY and SVGEGT.

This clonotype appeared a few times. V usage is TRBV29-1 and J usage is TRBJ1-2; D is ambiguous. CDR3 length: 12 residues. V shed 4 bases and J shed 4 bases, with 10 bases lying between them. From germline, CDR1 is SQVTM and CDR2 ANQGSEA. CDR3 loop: CSVAGVSYGYTF. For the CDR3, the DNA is TGCAGCGTTGCTGGGGTTTCCTATGGCTACACCTTC.

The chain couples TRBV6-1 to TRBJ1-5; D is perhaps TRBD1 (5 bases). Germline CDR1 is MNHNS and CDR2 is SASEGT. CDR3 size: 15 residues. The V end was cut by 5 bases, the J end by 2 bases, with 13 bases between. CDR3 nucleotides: TGTGCCAGCAGTCCCCTTATGGGGGGCAATCAGCCCCAGCATTTT. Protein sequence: CASSPLMGGNQPQHF.

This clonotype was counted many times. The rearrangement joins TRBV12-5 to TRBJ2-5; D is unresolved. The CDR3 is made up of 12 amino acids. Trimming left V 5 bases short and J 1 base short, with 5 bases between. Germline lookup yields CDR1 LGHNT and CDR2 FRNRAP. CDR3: CASGPGQETQYF. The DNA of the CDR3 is TGTGCTAGTGGTCCGGGCCAAGAGACCCAGTACTTC.

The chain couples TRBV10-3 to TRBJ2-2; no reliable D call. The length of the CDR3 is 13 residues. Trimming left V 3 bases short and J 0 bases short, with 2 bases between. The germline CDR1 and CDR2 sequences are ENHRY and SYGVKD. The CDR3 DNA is TGTGCCATCAGTGAACCGAACACCGGGGAGCTGTTTTTT. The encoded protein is CAISEPNTGELFF.

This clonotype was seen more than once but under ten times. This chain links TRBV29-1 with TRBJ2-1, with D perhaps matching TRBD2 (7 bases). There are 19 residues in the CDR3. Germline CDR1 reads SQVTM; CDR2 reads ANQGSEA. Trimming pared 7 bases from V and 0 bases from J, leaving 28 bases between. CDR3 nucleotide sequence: TGCAGCGCTGGGGGGGCTGTTACGTCGGGAATTAGCTCCTACAATGAGCAGTTCTTC. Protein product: CSAGGAVTSGISSYNEQFF.

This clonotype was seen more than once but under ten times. CDR3 amino acids: CASSYPGTANNQPQHF. The CDR3, as DNA: TGTGCCAGCAGTTACCCAGGGACAGCTAACAATCAGCCCCAGCATTTT. The chain uses TRBV6-5 and TRBJ1-5; 7 nucleotides line up with TRBD1. The germline gives CDR1 MNHEY, CDR2 SVGAGI. The CDR3 length is 16 residues. The junction had 7 bases not matched to a gene; V was cut back by 2 bases and J by 3 bases.

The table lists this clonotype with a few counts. CDR3 region: CASSGRGLIGEQYF. The CDR3 DNA is TGTGCCAGCAGTGGAAGGGGGTTAATTGGCGAGCAGTACTTC. The chain has TRBV27 and TRBJ2-7; maybe TRBD1 (6 bases). The CDR3 loop spans 14 amino acids. Trimming cost V 5 bases and J 6 bases, with 17 bases left between them. Germline V CDR1 and CDR2: MNHEY, SMNVEV (reference sequence).

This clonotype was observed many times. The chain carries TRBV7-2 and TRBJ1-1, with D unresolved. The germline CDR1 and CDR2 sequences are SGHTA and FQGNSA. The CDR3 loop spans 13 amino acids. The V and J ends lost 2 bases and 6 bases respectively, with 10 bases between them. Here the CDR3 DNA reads TGTGCCAGCAGCTTAAGGCAAACAGCTGAAGCTTTCTTT. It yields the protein CASSLRQTAEAFF.

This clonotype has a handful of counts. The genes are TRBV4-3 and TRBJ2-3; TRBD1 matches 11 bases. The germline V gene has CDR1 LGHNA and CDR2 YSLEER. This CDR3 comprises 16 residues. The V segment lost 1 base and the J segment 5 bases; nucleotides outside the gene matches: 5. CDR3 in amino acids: CASSQGGQGVRDTQYF. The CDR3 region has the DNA TGCGCCAGCAGCCAAGGGGGACAGGGGGTAAGAGATACGCAGTATTTT.

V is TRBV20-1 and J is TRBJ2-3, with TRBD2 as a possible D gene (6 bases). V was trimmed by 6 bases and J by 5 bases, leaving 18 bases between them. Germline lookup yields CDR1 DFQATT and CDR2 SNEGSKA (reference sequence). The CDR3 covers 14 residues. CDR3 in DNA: TGCAGTGCCCTGGACCTTATCGGGGGAGATACGCAGTATTTT. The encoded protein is CSALDLIGGDTQYF.

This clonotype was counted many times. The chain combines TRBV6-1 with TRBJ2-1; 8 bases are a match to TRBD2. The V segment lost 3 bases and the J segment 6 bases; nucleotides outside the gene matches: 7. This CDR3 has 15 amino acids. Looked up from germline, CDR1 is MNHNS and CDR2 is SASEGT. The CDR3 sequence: CASSDLGLGVNEQFF. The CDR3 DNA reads TGTGCCAGCAGTGATCTGGGACTAGGAGTCAATGAGCAGTTCTTC.

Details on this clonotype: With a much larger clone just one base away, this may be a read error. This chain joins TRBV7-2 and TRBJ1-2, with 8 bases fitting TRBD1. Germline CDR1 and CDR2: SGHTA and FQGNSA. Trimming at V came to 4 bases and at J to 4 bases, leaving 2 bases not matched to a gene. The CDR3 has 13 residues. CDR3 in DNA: TGTGCCAGCAGCTCTGACAGGGGCTATGGCTACACCTTC. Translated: CASSSDRGYGYTF.

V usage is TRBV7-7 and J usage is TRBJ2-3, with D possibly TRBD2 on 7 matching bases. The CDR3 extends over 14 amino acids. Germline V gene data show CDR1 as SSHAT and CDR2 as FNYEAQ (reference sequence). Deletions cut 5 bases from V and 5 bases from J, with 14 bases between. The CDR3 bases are TGTGCCAGCAGCCCCTCGGGGGGCAGAGATACGCAGTATTTT. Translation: CASSPSGGRDTQYF.

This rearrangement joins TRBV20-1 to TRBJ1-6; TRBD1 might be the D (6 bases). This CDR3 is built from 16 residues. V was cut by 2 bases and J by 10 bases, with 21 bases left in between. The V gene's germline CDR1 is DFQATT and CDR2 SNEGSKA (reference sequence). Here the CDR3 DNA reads TGCAGTGCTAGAATAACACAGGGTAGCGTTGGATCACCCCTCCACTTT. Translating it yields CSARITQGSVGSPLHF.

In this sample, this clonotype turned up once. In DNA form, the CDR3 reads TGTGCCAGCAGCTTCGGGGAGGCTGGGGCCAACGTCCTGACTTTC. The encoded protein is CASSFGEAGANVLTF. V usage is TRBV7-9 and J usage is TRBJ2-6; D might be TRBD2 (6 bases). Trimming removed 3 bases from V and 2 bases from J, with 8 bases in between. Germline V gene data show CDR1 as SEHNR and CDR2 as FQNEAQ (reference sequence). The CDR3 runs to 15 residues.

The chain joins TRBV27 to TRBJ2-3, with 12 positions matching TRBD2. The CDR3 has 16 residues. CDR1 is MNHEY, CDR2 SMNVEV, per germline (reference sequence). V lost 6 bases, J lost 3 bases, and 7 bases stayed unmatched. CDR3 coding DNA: TGTGCCAGCAGGGAATGGACTAGCGGGGCAACAGATACGCAGTATTTT. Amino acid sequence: CASREWTSGATDTQYF.

The DNA for the CDR3 is TGTGCCAGCAGCCGCGACAGGGTGGGAGGCGGGGAGCTGTTTTTT. This encodes CASSRDRVGGGELFF. The chain employs TRBV12-3 or TRBV12-4 and TRBJ2-2, with TRBD1 as a possible D gene (7 bases). V was cut by 6 bases and J by 7 bases, with 18 bases left in between. The CDR3 length is 15 residues.

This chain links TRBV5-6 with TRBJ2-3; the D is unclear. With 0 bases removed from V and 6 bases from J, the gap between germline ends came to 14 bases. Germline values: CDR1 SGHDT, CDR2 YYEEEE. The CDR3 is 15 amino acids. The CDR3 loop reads CASSLAWGRKDTQYF. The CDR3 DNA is TGTGCCAGCAGCTTGGCGTGGGGAAGGAAGGATACGCAGTATTTT.

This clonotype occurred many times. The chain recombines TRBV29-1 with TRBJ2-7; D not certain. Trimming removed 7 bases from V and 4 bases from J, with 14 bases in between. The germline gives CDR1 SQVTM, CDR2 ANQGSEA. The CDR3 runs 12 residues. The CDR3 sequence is CSASLSDYEQYF. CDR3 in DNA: TGCAGCGCCAGCCTGAGCGATTACGAGCAGTACTTC.